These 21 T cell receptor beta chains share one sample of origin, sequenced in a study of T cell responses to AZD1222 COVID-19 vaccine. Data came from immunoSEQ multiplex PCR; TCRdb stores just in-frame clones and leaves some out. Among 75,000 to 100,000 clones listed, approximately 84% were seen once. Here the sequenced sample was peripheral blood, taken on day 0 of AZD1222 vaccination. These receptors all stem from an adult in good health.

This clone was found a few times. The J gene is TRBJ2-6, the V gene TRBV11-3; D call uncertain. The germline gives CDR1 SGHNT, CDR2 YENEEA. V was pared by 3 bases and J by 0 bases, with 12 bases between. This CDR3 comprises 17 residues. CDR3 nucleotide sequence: TGTGCCAGCAGCTTCCCCGGGCCCCCCTCTGGGGCCAACGTCCTGACTTTC. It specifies CASSFPGPPSGANVLTF.

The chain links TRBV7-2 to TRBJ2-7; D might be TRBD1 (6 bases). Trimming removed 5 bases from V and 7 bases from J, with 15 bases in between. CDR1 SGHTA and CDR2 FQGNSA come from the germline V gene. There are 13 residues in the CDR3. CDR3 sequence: CASSLGHRLEQYF. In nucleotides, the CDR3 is TGTGCCAGCAGCCTGGGACACCGGTTGGAGCAGTACTTC.

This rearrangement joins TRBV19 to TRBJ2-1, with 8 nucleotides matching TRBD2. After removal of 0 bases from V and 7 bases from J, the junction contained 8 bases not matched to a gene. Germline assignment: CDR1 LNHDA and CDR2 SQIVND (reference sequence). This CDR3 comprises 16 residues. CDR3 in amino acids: CASSIDRPGGRNEQFF. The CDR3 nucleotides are TGTGCCAGTAGTATAGATAGGCCGGGGGGGCGGAATGAGCAGTTCTTC.

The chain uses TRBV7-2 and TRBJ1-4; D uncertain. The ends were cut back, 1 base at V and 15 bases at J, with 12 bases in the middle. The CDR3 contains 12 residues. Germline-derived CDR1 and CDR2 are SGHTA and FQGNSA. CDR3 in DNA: TGTGCCAGCAGCTTAGTTTCCAACGAATTGTTTTTT. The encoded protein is CASSLVSNELFF.

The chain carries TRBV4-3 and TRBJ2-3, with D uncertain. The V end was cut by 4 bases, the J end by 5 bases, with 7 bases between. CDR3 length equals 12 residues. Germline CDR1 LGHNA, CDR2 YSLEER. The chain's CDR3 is CASSLLGDTQYF. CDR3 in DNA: TGCGCCAGCAGCCTATTGGGAGATACGCAGTATTTT.

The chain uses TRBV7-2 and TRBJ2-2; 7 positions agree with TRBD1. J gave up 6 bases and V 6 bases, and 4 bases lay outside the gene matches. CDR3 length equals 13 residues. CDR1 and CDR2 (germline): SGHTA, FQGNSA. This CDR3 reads CASRTTGAGELFF. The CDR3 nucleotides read TGTGCCAGCAGAACTACAGGGGCCGGGGAGCTGTTTTTT.

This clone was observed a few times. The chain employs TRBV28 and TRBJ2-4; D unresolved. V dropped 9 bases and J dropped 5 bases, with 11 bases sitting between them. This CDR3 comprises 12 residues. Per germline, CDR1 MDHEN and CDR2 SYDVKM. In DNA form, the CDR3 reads TGTGCCAGTCTGGGGAACCAAAACATTCAGTACTTC. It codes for CASLGNQNIQYF.

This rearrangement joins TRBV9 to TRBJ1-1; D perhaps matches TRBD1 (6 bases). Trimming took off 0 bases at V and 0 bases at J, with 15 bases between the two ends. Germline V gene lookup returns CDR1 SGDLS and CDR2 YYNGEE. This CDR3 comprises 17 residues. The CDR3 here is CASSVGDNRDLNTEAFF. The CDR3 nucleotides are TGTGCCAGCAGCGTAGGGGACAACAGGGACTTGAACACTGAAGCTTTCTTT.

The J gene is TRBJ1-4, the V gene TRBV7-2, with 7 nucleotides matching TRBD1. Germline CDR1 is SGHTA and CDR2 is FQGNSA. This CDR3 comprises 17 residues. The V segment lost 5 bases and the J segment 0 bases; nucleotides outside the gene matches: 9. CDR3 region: CASSPGAGTATNEKLFF. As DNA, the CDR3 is TGTGCCAGCAGCCCTGGCGCAGGGACAGCAACTAATGAAAAACTGTTTTTT.

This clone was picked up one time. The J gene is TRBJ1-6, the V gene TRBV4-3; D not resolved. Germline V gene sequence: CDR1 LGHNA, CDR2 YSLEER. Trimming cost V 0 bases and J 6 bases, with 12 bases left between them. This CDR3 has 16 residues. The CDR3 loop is CASSQDVRASNSPLHF. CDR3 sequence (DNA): TGCGCCAGCAGCCAAGATGTTAGGGCATCTAATTCACCCCTCCACTTT.

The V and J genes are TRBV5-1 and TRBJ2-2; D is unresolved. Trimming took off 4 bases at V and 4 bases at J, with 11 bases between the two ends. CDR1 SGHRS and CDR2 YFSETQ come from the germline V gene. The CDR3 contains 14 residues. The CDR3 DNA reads TGCGCCAGCAGCCCCTGGACGGTCACCGGGGAGCTGTTTTTT. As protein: CASSPWTVTGELFF.

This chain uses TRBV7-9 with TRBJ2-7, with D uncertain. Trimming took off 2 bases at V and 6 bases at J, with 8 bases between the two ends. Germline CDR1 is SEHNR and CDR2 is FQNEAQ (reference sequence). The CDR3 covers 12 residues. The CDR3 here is CASSLWGLEQYF. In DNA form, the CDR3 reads TGTGCCAGCAGCTTATGGGGTCTCGAGCAGTACTTC. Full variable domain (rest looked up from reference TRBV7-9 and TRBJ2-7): DTGVSQNPRHKITKRGQNVTFRCDPISEHNRLYWYRQTLGQGPEFLTYFQNEAQLEKSRLLSDRFSAERPKGSFSTLEIQRTEQGDSAMYLCASSLWGLEQYFGPGTRLTVT.

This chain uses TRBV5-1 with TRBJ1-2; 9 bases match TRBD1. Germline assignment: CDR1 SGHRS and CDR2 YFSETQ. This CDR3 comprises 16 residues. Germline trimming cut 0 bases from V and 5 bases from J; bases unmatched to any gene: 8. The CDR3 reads CASSLDGTGRRYGYTF. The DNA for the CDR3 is TGCGCCAGCAGCTTGGATGGGACAGGGCGTCGGTATGGCTACACCTTC. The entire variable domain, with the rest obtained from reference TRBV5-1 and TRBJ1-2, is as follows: KAGVTQTPRYLIKTRGQQVTLSCSPISGHRSVSWYQQTPGQGLQFLFEYFSETQRNKGNFPGRFSGRQFSNSRSEMNVSTLELGDSALYLCASSLDGTGRRYGYTFGSGTRLTVV.

CDR3 sequence: CASSGTFFTDTQYF. The CDR3 DNA reads TGTGCCAGCTCCGGGACTTTTTTCACAGATACGCAGTATTTT. The rearrangement links TRBV7-9 to TRBJ2-3; weak D call: TRBD2 (6 bases). Germline V gene lookup returns CDR1 SEHNR and CDR2 FQNEAQ (reference sequence). The ends were cut back, 8 bases at V and 2 bases at J, with 14 bases in the middle. This CDR3 spans 14 amino acids.

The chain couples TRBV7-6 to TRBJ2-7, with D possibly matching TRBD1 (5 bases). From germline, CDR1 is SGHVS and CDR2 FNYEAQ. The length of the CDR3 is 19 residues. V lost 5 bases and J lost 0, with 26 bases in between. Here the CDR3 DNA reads TGTGCCAGCAGCCGCCTTAGGTCGGAAGACAGCTCGAGCTCCTACGAGCAGTACTTC. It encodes CASSRLRSEDSSSSYEQYF.

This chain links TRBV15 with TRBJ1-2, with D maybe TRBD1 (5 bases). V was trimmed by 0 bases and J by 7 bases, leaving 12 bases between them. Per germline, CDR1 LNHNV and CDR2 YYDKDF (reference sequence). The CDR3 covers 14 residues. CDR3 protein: CATSRDGRVFGYTF. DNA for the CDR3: TGTGCCACCAGCAGAGACGGCAGGGTCTTTGGCTACACCTTC.

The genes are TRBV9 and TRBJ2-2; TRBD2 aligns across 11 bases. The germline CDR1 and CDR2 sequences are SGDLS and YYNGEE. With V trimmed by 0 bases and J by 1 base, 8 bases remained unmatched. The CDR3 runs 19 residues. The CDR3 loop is CASSVDVLAGAENTGELFF. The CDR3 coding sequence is TGTGCCAGCAGCGTAGATGTACTAGCGGGGGCGGAGAACACCGGGGAGCTGTTTTTT.

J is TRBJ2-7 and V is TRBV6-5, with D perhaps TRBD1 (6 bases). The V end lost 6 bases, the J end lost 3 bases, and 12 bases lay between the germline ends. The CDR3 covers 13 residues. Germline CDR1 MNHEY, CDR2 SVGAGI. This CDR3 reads CASRKLDSYEQYF. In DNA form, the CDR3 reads TGTGCCAGCAGGAAGTTGGACAGCTACGAGCAGTACTTC.

The CDR3, as DNA: TGTGCTAGTGGTCGGACCCTCAGCGACACTGAAGCTTTCTTT. This translates into CASGRTLSDTEAFF. The chain recombines TRBV12-5 with TRBJ1-1; D call uncertain. Looked up from germline, CDR1 is LGHNT and CDR2 is FRNRAP. The CDR3 runs to 14 residues. Trimming stripped 5 bases from V and 3 bases from J, with 13 bases between.

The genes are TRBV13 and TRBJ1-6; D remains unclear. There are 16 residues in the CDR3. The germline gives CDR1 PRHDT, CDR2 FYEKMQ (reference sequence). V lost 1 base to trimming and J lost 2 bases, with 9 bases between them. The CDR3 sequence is CASSLEGQPYNSPLHF. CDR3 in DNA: TGTGCCAGCAGCTTAGAAGGGCAGCCCTATAATTCACCCCTCCACTTT.

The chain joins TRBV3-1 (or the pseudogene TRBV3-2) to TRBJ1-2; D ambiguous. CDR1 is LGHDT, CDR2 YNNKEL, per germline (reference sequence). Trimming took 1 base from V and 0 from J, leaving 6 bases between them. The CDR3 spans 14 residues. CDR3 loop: CASSQVSTNYGYTF. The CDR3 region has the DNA TGTGCCAGCAGCCAAGTATCAACTAACTATGGCTACACCTTC.